The 16 T cell receptor beta chains presented below share a single source sample, sequenced in a study of CD8 T cells in Susac syndrome. RNA, at roughly 0.45 to 1 ug, was reverse transcribed with random hexamers. TCRdb recomputed calls from the immunoSEQ multiplex PCR reads with MiXCR, one row per CDR3 protein. The sample has about 89,000 distinct CDR3 sequences, around 93% seen once. The sample was CD8+ T cells from PBMCs. The receptor source for this set is a human donor in good health.

The chain has TRBV5-6 and TRBJ2-7, with TRBD2 matching over 9 bases. J was trimmed by 4 bases and V by 4 bases; bases with no gene match: 3. The CDR3 has 13 amino acids. Germline CDR1 SGHDT, CDR2 YYEEEE. CDR3: CASSAGGPYEQYF. The CDR3, as DNA: TGTGCCAGCAGCGCGGGGGGGCCTTACGAGCAGTACTTC. The whole variable domain, filled in from reference TRBV5-6 and TRBJ2-7, reads DAGVTQSPTHLIKTRGQQVTLRCSPKSGHDTVSWYQQALGQGPQFIFQYYEEEERQRGNFPDRFSGHQFPNYSSELNVNALLLGDSALYLCASSAGGPYEQYFGPGTRLTVT.

The V and J genes are TRBV5-6 and TRBJ1-5; 7 bases line up with TRBD1. The germline V gene has CDR1 SGHDT and CDR2 YYEEEE. The CDR3 has 14 residues. V lost 4 bases, J lost 3 bases, and 4 bases stayed unmatched. The CDR3, as DNA: TGTGCCAGCAGCCCGACAGGGATCAATCAGCCCCAGCATTTT. It encodes CASSPTGINQPQHF. Drawing the rest from reference TRBV5-6 and TRBJ1-5, the complete variable domain is DAGVTQSPTHLIKTRGQQVTLRCSPKSGHDTVSWYQQALGQGPQFIFQYYEEEERQRGNFPDRFSGHQFPNYSSELNVNALLLGDSALYLCASSPTGINQPQHFGDGTRLSIL.

This chain joins TRBV11-2 and TRBJ1-1, with 9 bases matching TRBD1. Losses at the gene ends were 1 base for V and 2 bases for J; bases not matched to a gene: 8. Germline V gene sequence: CDR1 SGHAT, CDR2 FQNNGV. The CDR3 consists of 17 residues. CDR3: CASSLGPDRGVNTEAFF. Written as DNA, the CDR3 is TGTGCCAGCAGCTTAGGACCTGACAGGGGGGTAAACACTGAAGCTTTCTTT.

The V and J genes are TRBV3-1 and TRBJ1-2; D gene ambiguous. Germline CDR1 is LGHDT and CDR2 is YNNKEL (reference sequence). The CDR3 runs to 12 residues. Trimming cost V 8 bases and J 2 bases, with 9 bases left between them. The chain's CDR3 is CASVSGNYGYTF. In DNA form, the CDR3 reads TGTGCCAGCGTCTCGGGAAACTATGGCTACACCTTC.

This chain joins TRBV15 and TRBJ1-1; 7 bases agree with TRBD1. Germline assignment: CDR1 LNHNV and CDR2 YYDKDF (reference sequence). V shed 3 bases, J shed 1 base, and the junction held 8 bases outside the gene matches. CDR3 size: 16 residues. The CDR3 DNA follows: TGTGCCACCAGCAGGAGTGCCGGGACAGAGAACACTGAAGCTTTCTTT. Its protein is CATSRSAGTENTEAFF. Full variable domain (missing parts from reference TRBV15 and TRBJ1-1): DAMVIQNPRYQVTQFGKPVTLSCSQTLNHNVMYWYQQKSSQAPKLLFHYYDKDFNNEADTPDNFQSRRPNTSFCFLDIRSPGLGDTAMYLCATSRSAGTENTEAFFGQGTRLTVV.

This chain links TRBV2 with TRBJ2-7, with D tentatively TRBD1 (7 bases). This CDR3 spans 13 amino acids. Germline V gene lookup returns CDR1 SNHLY and CDR2 FYNNEI. V was trimmed by 3 bases and J by 5 bases, leaving 11 bases between them. CDR3 sequence (DNA): TGTGCCAGCAGTGAGGCGGGACAGAACGAGCAGTACTTC. Translating it yields CASSEAGQNEQYF.

The genes are TRBV9 and TRBJ1-2; weak D call: TRBD1 (5 bases). The CDR3 sequence is 14 residues long. The V gene's germline CDR1 is SGDLS and CDR2 YYNGEE. With 0 bases removed from V and 8 bases from J, the gap between germline ends came to 14 bases. CDR3 amino acids: CASSVDGAPRGYTF. The CDR3 bases are TGTGCCAGCAGCGTAGATGGGGCCCCAAGGGGCTACACCTTC.

This chain connects TRBV5-6 to TRBJ2-1; possibly TRBD1 for D (6 bases). V was pared by 2 bases and J by 8 bases, with 8 bases between. CDR1 SGHDT and CDR2 YYEEEE come from the germline V gene. The CDR3 is 12 amino acids. CDR3 amino acids: CASSLQGDEQFF. Here the CDR3 DNA reads TGTGCCAGCAGCTTACAGGGAGATGAGCAGTTCTTC.

This chain uses TRBV2 with TRBJ2-7; tentative D call: TRBD1 (6 bases). The CDR3 runs to 15 residues. V was trimmed by 6 bases and J by 3 bases, leaving 18 bases between them. CDR1 is SNHLY and CDR2 is FYNNEI in the germline V gene. The CDR3 sequence is CASSTQGIGLYEQYF. The CDR3 DNA reads TGTGCCAGCAGCACACAGGGAATAGGTCTCTACGAGCAGTACTTC.

The J gene is TRBJ1-1, the V gene TRBV9; D is undetermined. Germline V lookup: CDR1 SGDLS, CDR2 YYNGEE. V was cut by 0 bases and J by 7 bases, with 13 bases left in between. The CDR3 spans 14 residues. The chain's CDR3 is CASSVGRGGGEAFF. Here the CDR3 DNA reads TGTGCCAGCAGCGTAGGTCGGGGTGGTGGTGAAGCTTTCTTT. Variable domain in full (rest from reference TRBV9 and TRBJ1-1): DSGVTQTPKHLITATGQRVTLRCSPRSGDLSVYWYQQSLDQGLQFLIQYYNGEERAKGNILERFSAQQFPDLHSELNLSSLELGDSALYFCASSVGRGGGEAFFGQGTRLTVV.

The gene calls are TRBV29-1 and TRBJ2-3, with D unresolved. CDR3 size: 13 residues. V was clipped by 8 bases and J by 0 bases, with 12 bases between them. Germline V CDR1 and CDR2: SQVTM, ANQGSEA. CDR3 residues: CSSQWDSTDTQYF. In nucleotides, the CDR3 is TGCAGCAGTCAGTGGGATAGCACAGATACGCAGTATTTT.

The chain links TRBV25-1 to TRBJ1-2; no clear D. The CDR3 covers 17 residues. Deletions cut 0 bases from V and 3 bases from J, with 17 bases between. Germline V gene sequence: CDR1 MGHDK, CDR2 SYGVNS. The CDR3 DNA sequence: TGTGCCAGCAGTGAATATGGCGGGAGCCCGATCGACTATGGCTACACCTTC. Encoded protein: CASSEYGGSPIDYGYTF.

V and J are TRBV7-9 and TRBJ2-3; D might be TRBD2 (6 bases). V lost 3 bases and J lost 3, with 16 bases in between. CDR1 and CDR2 from the germline V gene are SEHNR and FQNEAQ (reference sequence). The length of the CDR3 is 16 residues. DNA for the CDR3: TGTGCCAGCAGCTTGGCCGCCGGCGGGGTGACAGATACGCAGTATTTT. Its translation is CASSLAAGGVTDTQYF. Looking up the rest from reference TRBV7-9 and TRBJ2-3 gives the full variable domain: DTGVSQNPRHKITKRGQNVTFRCDPISEHNRLYWYRQTLGQGPEFLTYFQNEAQLEKSRLLSDRFSAERPKGSFSTLEIQRTEQGDSAMYLCASSLAAGGVTDTQYFGPGTRLTVL.

This clonotype was seen just once. The V and J genes are TRBV9 and TRBJ2-1, with TRBD2 matching 7 bases. The CDR3 totals 15 residues. The V gene's germline CDR1 is SGDLS and CDR2 YYNGEE. Germline trimming cut 2 bases from V and 4 bases from J; bases unmatched to any gene: 6. CDR3 in amino acids: CASSVERGTYNEQFF. CDR3 DNA sequence: TGTGCCAGCAGCGTCGAGCGGGGTACTTACAATGAGCAGTTCTTC.

CDR3 in amino acids: CASSQDVWTAYEQYF. CDR3 sequence (DNA): TGTGCCAGCAGCCAAGATGTTTGGACCGCCTACGAGCAGTACTTC. This sequence joins TRBV3-1 and TRBJ2-7; no firm D call. This CDR3 comprises 15 residues. CDR1 is LGHDT, CDR2 YNNKEL, per germline (reference sequence). With 0 bases removed from V and 2 bases from J, the gap between germline ends came to 11 bases.

CDR3 amino acids: CASSTPGGTEAFF. Here the CDR3 DNA reads TGTGCCAGCAGTACCCCAGGGGGAACTGAAGCTTTCTTT. The chain uses TRBV27 and TRBJ1-1, with 7 nucleotides matching TRBD1. Germline V gives CDR1 MNHEY, CDR2 SMNVEV (reference sequence). This CDR3 is 13 amino acids long. The V and J ends lost 5 bases and 5 bases, in that order; junction bases with no gene match: 5.